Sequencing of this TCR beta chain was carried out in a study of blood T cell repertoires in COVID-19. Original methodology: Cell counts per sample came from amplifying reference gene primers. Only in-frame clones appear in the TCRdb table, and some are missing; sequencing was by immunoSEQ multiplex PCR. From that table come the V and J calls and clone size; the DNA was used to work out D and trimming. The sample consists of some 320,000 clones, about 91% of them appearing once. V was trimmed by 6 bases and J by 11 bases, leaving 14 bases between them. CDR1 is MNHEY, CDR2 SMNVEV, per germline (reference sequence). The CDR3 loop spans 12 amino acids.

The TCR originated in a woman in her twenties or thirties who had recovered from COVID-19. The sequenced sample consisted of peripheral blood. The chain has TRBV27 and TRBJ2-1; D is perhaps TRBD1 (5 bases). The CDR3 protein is CASSQTGLQQFF. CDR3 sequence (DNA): TGTGCCAGCAGCCAAACAGGTCTCCAGCAGTTCTTC.